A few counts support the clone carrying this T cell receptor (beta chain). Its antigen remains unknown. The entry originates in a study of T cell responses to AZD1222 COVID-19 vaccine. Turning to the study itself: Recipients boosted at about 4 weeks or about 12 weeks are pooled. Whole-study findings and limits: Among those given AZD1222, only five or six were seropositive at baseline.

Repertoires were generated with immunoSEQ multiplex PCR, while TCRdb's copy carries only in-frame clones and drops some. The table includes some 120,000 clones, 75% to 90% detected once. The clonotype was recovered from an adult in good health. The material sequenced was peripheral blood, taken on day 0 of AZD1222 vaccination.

The CDR3 region has the DNA TGTGCCAGCTCACCGTGGGACAAACTCTACGAGCAGTACTTC. It translates to CASSPWDKLYEQYF. This chain connects TRBV18 to TRBJ2-7; maybe TRBD1 (6 bases). The CDR3 is 14 amino acids. Germline V gene data show CDR1 as KGHSH and CDR2 as LQKENI. V was pared by 3 bases and J by 3 bases, with 12 bases between. Filled out from reference TRBV18 and TRBJ2-7, the complete variable domain reads NAGVMQNPRHLVRRRGQEARLRCSPMKGHSHVYWYRQLPEEGLKFMVYLQKENIIDESGMPKERFSAEFPKEGPSILRIQQVVRGDSAAYFCASSPWDKLYEQYFGPGTRLTVT.